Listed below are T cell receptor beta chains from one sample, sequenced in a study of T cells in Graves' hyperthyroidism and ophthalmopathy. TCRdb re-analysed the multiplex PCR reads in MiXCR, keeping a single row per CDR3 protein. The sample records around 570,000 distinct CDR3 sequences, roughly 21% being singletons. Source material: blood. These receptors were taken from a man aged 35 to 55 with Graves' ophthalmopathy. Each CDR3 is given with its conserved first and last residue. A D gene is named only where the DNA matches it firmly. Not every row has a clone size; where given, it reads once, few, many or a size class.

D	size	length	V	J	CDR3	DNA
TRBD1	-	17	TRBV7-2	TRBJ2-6	CASSPKTGNIGANVLTF	TGTGCCAGCAGCCCTAAGACAGGGAATATTGGGGCCAACGTCCTGACTTTC
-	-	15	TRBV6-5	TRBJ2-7	CASSYGTASSYEQYF	TGTGCCAGCAGTTACGGGACGGCGAGCTCCTACGAGCAGTACTTC
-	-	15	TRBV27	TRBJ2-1	CASSLASPSYNEQFF	TGTGCCAGCAGTTTAGCTAGCCCGTCCTACAATGAGCAGTTCTTC
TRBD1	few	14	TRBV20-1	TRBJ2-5	CSASPGTGQETQYF	TGCAGTGCTAGCCCCGGGACAGGGCAAGAGACCCAGTACTTC
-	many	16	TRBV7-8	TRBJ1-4	CASSRGQVATNEKLFF	TGTGCCAGCAGCCGGGGACAAGTTGCAACTAATGAAAAACTGTTTTTT
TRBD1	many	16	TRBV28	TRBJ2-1	CASSSPGGVGYNEQFF	TGTGCCAGCAGTTCTCCAGGGGGCGTCGGCTACAATGAGCAGTTCTTC
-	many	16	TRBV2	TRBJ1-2	CATGPQGVGYDYGYTF	TGTGCCACCGGTCCTCAGGGAGTAGGGTATGACTATGGCTACACCTTC
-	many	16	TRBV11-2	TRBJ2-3	CASSLGSGLSTDTQYF	TGTGCCAGCAGCTTGGGGTCGGGACTCAGCACAGATACGCAGTATTTT
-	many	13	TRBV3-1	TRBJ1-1	CASSPTGFGGAFF	TGTGCCAGCAGCCCGACTGGCTTCGGGGGAGCTTTCTTT
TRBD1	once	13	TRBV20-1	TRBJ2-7	CSAHRRGLYEQYF	TGCAGTGCTCATAGAAGGGGGCTGTACGAGCAGTACTTC
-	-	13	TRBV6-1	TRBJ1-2	CASSGSGQHGYTF	TGTGCCAGCAGTGGAAGCGGACAACATGGCTACACCTTC
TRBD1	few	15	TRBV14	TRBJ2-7	CASSYRTGRSYEQYF	TGTGCCAGCAGTTATAGGACAGGGAGGTCCTACGAGCAGTACTTC
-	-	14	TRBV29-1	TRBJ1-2	CSAAGGEANYGYTF	TGCAGCGCTGCGGGAGGGGAAGCTAACTATGGCTACACCTTC
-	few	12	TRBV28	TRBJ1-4	CASSFGYEKLFF	TGTGCCAGCAGTTTTGGGTATGAAAAACTGTTTTTT
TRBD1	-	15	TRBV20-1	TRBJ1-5	CSATTGGRSNQPQHF	TGCAGTGCTACTACAGGGGGCAGAAGCAATCAGCCCCAGCATTTT
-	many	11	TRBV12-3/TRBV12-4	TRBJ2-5	CASKGAGLQYF	TGTGCCAGCAAGGGCGCGGGACTCCAGTACTTC